The sequence of this T cell receptor (beta chain) was determined in a study of Ad26.COV2.S vaccination and SARS-CoV-2 variants. Overall study context: In the COV1001 trial, the donor was in the Ad26.COV2.S arm. Donor got 5x10^10 or 1x10^11 viral particles of Ad26.COV2.S. Findings and caveats of the study: Participants in the vaccine arm had higher spike-specific TCR breadth; placebo recipients had lower. After vaccination, reports described spike-specific CD8+ and CD4+ T cell responses as showing substantial breadth.

The CDR3 has 12 amino acids. V lost 2 bases and J lost 6, with 7 bases in between. Germline V gives CDR1 SEHNR, CDR2 FQNEAQ (reference sequence). This clone showed up just a few times. The antigen remains undetermined. As for treatment: 15 to 20 received Ad26.COV2.S at low or high dose, single or two shots; several received placebo; per-sample allocation not given. Sampling was done on day 63 after the first vaccine or placebo injection. The assay was immunoSEQ multiplex PCR, and TCRdb's table has in-frame clones only and misses some. Seen here are 300,000 to 350,000 clones, around 89% observed once, and the top ten hold approximately 5%.

The genes are TRBV7-9 and TRBJ1-1; D ambiguous. This receptor was identified in a person aged 18-65 years who received the Ad26.COV2.S COVID-19 vaccine or a placebo. Sequenced here: peripheral blood, sampled in a trial of Ad26.COV2.S vaccine versus placebo. The CDR3 nucleotides are TGTGCCAGCAGCTTACCGGTCGCTGAAGCTTTCTTT. Amino acids: CASSLPVAEAFF. Together with reference TRBV7-9 and TRBJ1-1, the CDR3 gives the full variable domain: DTGVSQNPRHKITKRGQNVTFRCDPISEHNRLYWYRQTLGQGPEFLTYFQNEAQLEKSRLLSDRFSAERPKGSFSTLEIQRTEQGDSAMYLCASSLPVAEAFFGQGTRLTVV.